This TCR beta chain appears in the sequencing data of a study of multiple sclerosis patients with progressive multifocal leukoencephalopathy. Overall study results and limits: Whether JC virus or general immunocompromise explains the findings remained unclear.

Clones were read by immunoSEQ multiplex PCR, and TCRdb kept only the in-frame ones, dropping some. Among about 25,000 clones, 91% were seen once, and the ten largest hold 2% to 2.5%. Time point: more than ten months of natalizumab therapy. All patients had prior interferon beta, and all PML patients were female. T1 marks 6 months and T2 marks 12 months of natalizumab therapy. The CDR3 is made up of 13 amino acids. In germline, CDR1 is LNHDA, CDR2 SQIVND (reference sequence). Deletions cut 10 bases from V and 1 base from J, with 11 bases between. About this clone: Its antigen is not identified.

The chain couples TRBV19 to TRBJ1-3; no firm D call. The clonotype originates from a man aged 30 to 39 with multiple sclerosis. Sequencing was performed on PBMCs, taken from a patient treated with natalizumab. The CDR3 DNA is TGTGCCACCAGGCGGGGATCTGGAAACACCATATATTTT. Translating gives CATRRGSGNTIYF.